This T cell receptor (beta chain) was obtained from a study of blood T cell repertoires in COVID-19. Study-level information: Samples of COVID-19 (acute and convalescent) were obtained from the United States, Italy and Spain.

There are 16 residues in the CDR3. Germline assignment: CDR1 SGHTA and CDR2 FQGNSA. The V gene lost 5 bases and the J gene lost 15 bases, with 29 bases spanning the gap. In the original analysis: Amplifying reference gene primers gave estimates of nucleated cell counts. Some clones are missing from TCRdb's copy, which holds only in-frame ones; the method was immunoSEQ multiplex PCR. V, J and clone size are taken as reported in that table, and D and trimming were inferred from the DNA itself. The sample consists of approximately 170,000 clones, around 86% of them appearing once. This receptor was identified in a woman of 80 years or more in a cohort sampled during active or convalescent COVID-19. The sequencing input was peripheral blood. This chain uses TRBV7-2 with TRBJ2-1; TRBD2 might be the D (5 bases). The CDR3 is CASSRGDGLASGRWFF. The CDR3 nucleotides are TGTGCCAGCAGCCGCGGTGATGGGCTAGCTTCCGGTAGATGGTTCTTC.